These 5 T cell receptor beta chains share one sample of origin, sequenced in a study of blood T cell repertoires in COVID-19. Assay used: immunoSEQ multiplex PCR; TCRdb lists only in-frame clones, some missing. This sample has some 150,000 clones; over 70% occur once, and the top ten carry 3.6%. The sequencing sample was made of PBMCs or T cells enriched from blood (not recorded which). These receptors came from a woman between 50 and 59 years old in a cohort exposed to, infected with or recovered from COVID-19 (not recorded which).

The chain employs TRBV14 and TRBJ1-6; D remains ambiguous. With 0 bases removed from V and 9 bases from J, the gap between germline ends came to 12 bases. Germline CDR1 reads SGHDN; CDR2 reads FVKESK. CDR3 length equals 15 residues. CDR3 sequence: CASSQDPGEVSPLHF. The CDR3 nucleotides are TGTGCCAGCAGCCAAGATCCCGGGGAAGTTTCACCCCTCCACTTT.

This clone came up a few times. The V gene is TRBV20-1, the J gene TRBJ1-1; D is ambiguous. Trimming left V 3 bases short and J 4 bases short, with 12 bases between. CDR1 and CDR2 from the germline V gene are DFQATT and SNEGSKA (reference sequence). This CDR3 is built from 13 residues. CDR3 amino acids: CSASLGVGTEAFF. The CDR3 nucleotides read TGCAGTGCTAGTCTCGGGGTTGGCACTGAAGCTTTCTTT.

In DNA, the CDR3 is TGTGCCTGGAGTCCGGGACAGGGGCCCACAGATACGCAGTATTTT. This codes for CAWSPGQGPTDTQYF. This chain connects TRBV30 to TRBJ2-3; TRBD1 agrees at 10 bases. In germline, CDR1 is GTSNPN, CDR2 SVGIG (reference sequence). The trim removed 2 bases at V and 2 bases at J, leaving 4 bases unmatched. This CDR3 is built from 15 residues.

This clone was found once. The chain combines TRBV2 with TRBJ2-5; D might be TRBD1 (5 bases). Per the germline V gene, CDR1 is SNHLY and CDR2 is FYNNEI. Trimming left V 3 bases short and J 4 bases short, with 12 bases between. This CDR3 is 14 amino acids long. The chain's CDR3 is CASSDMGRGETQYF. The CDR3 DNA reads TGTGCCAGCAGTGATATGGGGCGCGGAGAGACCCAGTACTTC.

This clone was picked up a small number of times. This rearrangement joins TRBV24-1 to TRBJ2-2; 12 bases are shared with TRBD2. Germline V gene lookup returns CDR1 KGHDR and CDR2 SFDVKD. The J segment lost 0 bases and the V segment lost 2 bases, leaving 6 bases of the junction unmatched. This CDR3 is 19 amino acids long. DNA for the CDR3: TGTGCCACCAGTGATTATCCTAGCGGGAGGGCTACGAACACCGGGGAGCTGTTTTTT. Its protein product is CATSDYPSGRATNTGELFF.